Reported below is one T cell receptor beta chain. This sample is part of a study of blood T cell repertoires in COVID-19. Study in general: COVID-19 samples collected from the United States, Italy and Spain covered acute and convalescent phases. Nucleic acid was either cDNA or gDNA, and it came from T cells, B-cell-depleted T cells, or PBMCs.

Seattle patients were enrolled during active infection and followed longitudinally. Authors' processing steps: How many nucleated cells were present was estimated from reference gene primer amplification. Some clones are missing from TCRdb's copy, which holds only in-frame ones; the method was immunoSEQ multiplex PCR. The DNA gave D and trimming, while V, J and clone size come from that table. This table has around 220,000 clones, 70% to 85% appearing once. The specimen was peripheral blood. This TCR came from a woman older than 75 with COVID-19, enrolled during active disease.

CDR3 DNA: TGTGCCAGCAGCCTACTTTTAGCGGTGTACAATGAGCAGTTCTTC. Translation gives CASSLLLAVYNEQFF. The J gene is TRBJ2-1, the V gene TRBV11-2, with D maybe TRBD2 (6 bases). The CDR3 has 15 amino acids. Germline V lookup: CDR1 SGHAT, CDR2 FQNNGV. V shed 5 bases and J shed 4 bases, with 15 bases lying between them.